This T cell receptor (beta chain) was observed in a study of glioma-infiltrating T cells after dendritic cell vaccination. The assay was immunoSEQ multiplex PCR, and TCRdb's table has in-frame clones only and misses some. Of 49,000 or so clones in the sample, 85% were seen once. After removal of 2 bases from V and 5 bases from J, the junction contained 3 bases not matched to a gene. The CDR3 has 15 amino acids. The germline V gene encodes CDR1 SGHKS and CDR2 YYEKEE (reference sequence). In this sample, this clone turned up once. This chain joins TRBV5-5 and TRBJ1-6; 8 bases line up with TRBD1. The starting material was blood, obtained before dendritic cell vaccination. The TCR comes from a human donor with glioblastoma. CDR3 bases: TGTGCCAGCAGCTTATGGACAGGGAATAATTCACCCCTCCACTTT. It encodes CASSLWTGNNSPLHF.